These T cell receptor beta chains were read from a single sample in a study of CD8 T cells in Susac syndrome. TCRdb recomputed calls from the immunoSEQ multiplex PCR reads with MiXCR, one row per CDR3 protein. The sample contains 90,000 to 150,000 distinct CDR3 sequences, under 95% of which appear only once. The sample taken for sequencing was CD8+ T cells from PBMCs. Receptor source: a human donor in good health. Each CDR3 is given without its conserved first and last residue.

CDR3: ASRIGQGAVGNTEAF; V: TRBV6-1
CDR3: ASRDTGLTDTQY; V: TRBV6-2/TRBV6-3
CDR3: ASSLSMGEAF; V: TRBV12-3/TRBV12-4
CDR3: ASSPRLGADEQF; V: TRBV12-3/TRBV12-4
CDR3: ASSLAGDIGANVLT; V: TRBV5-1
CDR3: ASRSPRVTGELF; V: TRBV6-2/TRBV6-3
CDR3: ASSVSTVNTEAF; V: TRBV5-4
CDR3: ASSTGFFWF; V: TRBV28
CDR3: ASSWISGSGNTDTQY; V: TRBV12-3/TRBV12-4
CDR3: SAHLRLAGGSSYNEQF; V: TRBV20-1
CDR3: SATGVGQGNTGELF; V: TRBV20-1
CDR3: ANSVDTGMDQPQH; V: TRBV9
CDR3: ASSQGWTGGDQPQH; V: TRBV3-1
CDR3: ASSQDIGGQGYNEQF; V: TRBV3-1
CDR3: ASSQGLLYQETQY; V: TRBV4-3
CDR3: ASSPERSSYNEQF; V: TRBV4-3
CDR3: ASSWGGGTGTSNYGYT; V: TRBV5-1
CDR3: ASTRGAVQGETQY; V: TRBV6-2/TRBV6-3
CDR3: ASSFAAQGRDTPTNEKLF; V: TRBV7-8